This T cell receptor beta chain was found in a study of tumor-infiltrating lymphocytes in oesophageal squamous cell carcinoma. Trimming took 5 bases from V and 0 from J, leaving 14 bases between them. This CDR3 is built from 16 residues. Germline CDR1 is SGHTA and CDR2 is FQGTGA. TCRdb re-called the PCR reads with MiXCR, one entry per CDR3 protein. The sample carries 15,000 to 20,000 distinct CDR3 sequences, more than 40% recorded once. This clonotype was counted ten times or more. The chain carries TRBV7-3 and TRBJ1-3; D is uncertain. The clonotype comes from a male donor with esophageal squamous cell carcinoma. Specimen: normal esophageal tissue next to the tumor. The CDR3 sequence is CASSLSAPVSGNTIYF. CDR3 bases: TGTGCCAGCAGCCTCAGTGCCCCTGTCTCTGGAAACACCATATATTTT.